These 8 T cell receptor beta chains share one sample of origin, sequenced in a study of CD8 T cells in Susac syndrome (dated by TCRdb to between 2017 and 2020). The library was produced with the immunoSEQ multiplex PCR assay. RNA was extracted using the RNeasy kit, and about 0.45 to 1 ug of the RNA was reverse transcribed with random hexamers. TCRdb reprocessed the public reads (quality trimming at Q25 with fastp, clone calling with MiXCR) and kept in-frame beta chains. Rows matching on CDR3 protein sequence are summarized as one entry with the most common DNA and genes. The sample records some 58,000 distinct CDR3 sequences, just under 95% of which are singletons. The ten most abundant clones make up about 0.8% of the sample. What was sequenced was CD8+ T cells from PBMCs. These receptors originate from a human donor with Susac syndrome.

V usage is TRBV12-3 or TRBV12-4 and J usage is TRBJ1-1; 7 nucleotides agree with TRBD1. J was trimmed by 0 bases and V by 6 bases; bases with no gene match: 7. There are 15 residues in the CDR3. The CDR3 nucleotides are TGTGCCAGCAGCCACTCGACAGGGATGAACACTGAAGCTTTCTTT. The encoded protein is CASSHSTGMNTEAFF.

The chain recombines TRBV29-1 with TRBJ2-7, with D perhaps matching TRBD1 (5 bases). Germline CDR1 reads SQVTM; CDR2 reads ANQGSEA. CDR3 length: 15 residues. V was cut by 0 bases and J by 3 bases, with 15 bases left in between. CDR3 DNA sequence: TGCAGCGTTGAAGACGACAGAGGTTCCCACTACGAGCAGTACTTC. This translates into CSVEDDRGSHYEQYF.

V usage is TRBV30 and J usage is TRBJ1-5; D is uncertain. The CDR3 spans 14 residues. Trimming shortened V by 4 bases and J by 5 bases, and 15 bases separated the two germline ends. The germline V gene has CDR1 GTSNPN and CDR2 SVGIG (reference sequence). CDR3: CAWTPRRGYQPQHF. The CDR3, as DNA: TGTGCCTGGACCCCAAGGCGCGGGTATCAGCCCCAGCATTTT.

This clonotype was found once. CDR3 sequence reads: CASSGQTNNQPQHF. CDR3 in DNA: TGTGCCAGCAGTGGGCAGACGAACAATCAGCCCCAGCATTTT. This rearrangement joins TRBV2 to TRBJ1-5; D is ambiguous. The V and J ends lost 4 bases and 3 bases respectively, with 10 bases between them. Germline CDR1 and CDR2: SNHLY and FYNNEI. This CDR3 is built from 14 residues.

The rearrangement uses TRBV12-3 or TRBV12-4 and TRBJ2-6; 9 bases are a match to TRBD2. This CDR3 has 18 amino acids. The V gene end was trimmed by 3 bases and the J gene end by 2 bases; junction bases not matched to a gene: 8. The CDR3 nucleotides are TGTGCCAGCAGTTTCCCAGCGGGGGGCCCGCCTGGGGCCAACGTCCTGACTTTC. It codes for CASSFPAGGPPGANVLTF.

This chain's CDR3 is CASSPRDREGAGYTF. The CDR3 region has the DNA TGTGCCAGCAGTCCCCGGGACAGGGAAGGGGCTGGCTACACCTTC. The gene calls are TRBV12-3 or TRBV12-4 and TRBJ1-2; 9 nucleotides align to TRBD1. The length of the CDR3 is 15 residues. The V segment lost 5 bases and the J segment 7 bases; nucleotides outside the gene matches: 11.

The gene calls are TRBV5-6 and TRBJ1-2; no firm D call. The length of the CDR3 is 15 residues. Deletions cut 0 bases from V and 4 bases from J, with 13 bases between. Germline V lookup: CDR1 SGHDT, CDR2 YYEEEE. The CDR3 nucleotides are TGTGCCAGCAGCTTGGAGCGGGGTCCCATCTATGGCTACACCTTC. It codes for CASSLERGPIYGYTF.

The chain links TRBV12-3 or TRBV12-4 to TRBJ2-1; either TRBD1 or TRBD2 may supply D (6 bases each). There are 15 residues in the CDR3. Between the trimmed V and J ends, which lost 1 base and 7 bases, there was a span of 14 bases. The chain's CDR3 is CASSLDGGLRNEQFF. CDR3 nucleotides: TGTGCCAGCAGTTTAGACGGGGGCTTGAGGAATGAGCAGTTCTTC.